Each of the 20 T cell receptor beta chains below was sequenced from the same sample in a study of radiotherapy plus CTLA-4 blockade in lung cancer. Some clones are missing from TCRdb's copy, which holds only in-frame ones; the method was immunoSEQ multiplex PCR. The sample consists of tens of thousands of clones, around 79% of them appearing once. The sample consisted of peripheral blood, taken from a patient treated with radiotherapy plus ipilimumab. These receptors originate from a human donor with non-small cell lung cancer who had a complete response to radiotherapy plus ipilimumab.

The CDR3 sequence: CASSWEATGELFF. CDR3 sequence (DNA): TGTGCCAGCTCATGGGAGGCGACCGGGGAGCTGTTTTTT. V and J are TRBV18 and TRBJ2-2; D is possibly TRBD2 (6 bases). This CDR3 comprises 13 residues. CDR1 is KGHSH, CDR2 LQKENI, per germline. Trimming shortened V by 5 bases and J by 5 bases, and 9 bases separated the two germline ends. Filled out from reference TRBV18 and TRBJ2-2, the complete variable domain reads NAGVMQNPRHLVRRRGQEARLRCSPMKGHSHVYWYRQLPEEGLKFMVYLQKENIIDESGMPKERFSAEFPKEGPSILRIQQVVRGDSAAYFCASSWEATGELFFGEGSRLTVL.

The rearrangement joins TRBV9 to TRBJ2-7; maybe TRBD2 (5 bases). The CDR3 contains 14 residues. Trimming stripped 0 bases from V and 1 base from J, with 8 bases between. Per germline, CDR1 SGDLS and CDR2 YYNGEE. The CDR3 region has the DNA TGTGCCAGCAGCGTAGGAGAGCGGTCCTACGAGCAGTACTTC. Translation: CASSVGERSYEQYF.

The chain combines TRBV9 with TRBJ1-3; no clear D. Germline-derived CDR1 and CDR2 are SGDLS and YYNGEE. This CDR3 region has 17 residues. V was shortened by 4 bases and J by 0 bases, with 17 bases between the two germline ends. The CDR3 reads CASSPRDWFDSGNTIYF. The CDR3 bases are TGTGCCAGCAGCCCTAGAGACTGGTTCGACTCTGGAAACACCATATATTTT.

The chain has TRBV27 and TRBJ1-2; a weak D match, TRBD1 (6 bases). Germline values: CDR1 MNHEY, CDR2 SMNVEV (reference sequence). With 6 bases removed from V and 4 bases from J, the gap between germline ends came to 12 bases. The CDR3 loop spans 13 amino acids. CDR3: CASSARGIYGYTF. In DNA form, the CDR3 reads TGTGCCAGCAGCGCGAGGGGGATCTATGGCTACACCTTC.

The chain recombines TRBV29-1 with TRBJ2-2, with 8 bases aligning to TRBD2. V gave up 5 bases and J gave up 7 bases; unmatched junction bases: 9. The CDR3 loop spans 14 amino acids. Germline V lookup: CDR1 SQVTM, CDR2 ANQGSEA. The DNA for the CDR3 is TGCAGCGTTACGGGGGGGGTGCACGGCGGGGAGCTGTTTTTT. It encodes CSVTGGVHGGELFF.

A few counts support this clone. The CDR3 DNA reads as TGCGCCAGCAGCCAAGGGGGTGCAGGGGTTTCAGATACGCAGTATTTT. Its protein product is CASSQGGAGVSDTQYF. The J gene is TRBJ2-3, the V gene TRBV4-3; TRBD1 is a possible D gene (6 bases). The CDR3 extends over 16 amino acids. V was cut by 1 base and J by 4 bases, with 15 bases left in between. Germline V gene sequence: CDR1 LGHNA, CDR2 YSLEER.

The genes are TRBV4-1 and TRBJ2-3; D might be TRBD2 (6 bases). V gave up 1 base and J gave up 0 bases, with 14 bases separating them. This CDR3 is built from 17 residues. CDR1 is MGHRA, CDR2 YSYEKL, per germline. The CDR3 DNA sequence: TGCGCCAGCAGCCAAGGACCGGGACTCACTAGCACAGATACGCAGTATTTT. Protein: CASSQGPGLTSTDTQYF.

The chain combines TRBV6-5 with TRBJ2-1; 9 nucleotides align to TRBD2. Germline CDR1 and CDR2: MNHEY and SVGAGI. With V trimmed by 4 bases and J by 8 bases, 9 bases remained unmatched. The CDR3 loop spans 15 amino acids. The CDR3 region has the DNA TGTGCCAGCAGTTTGGGTCTAGCGGGAAACTATGAGCAGTTCTTC. Translation: CASSLGLAGNYEQFF.

The chain has TRBV5-1 and TRBJ1-1; D is ambiguous. The CDR3 contains 14 residues. V lost 4 bases and J 5 bases, leaving 15 bases between the germline ends. Germline CDR1 reads SGHRS; CDR2 reads YFSETQ. CDR3: CASSPGKGGTEAFF. The CDR3, as DNA: TGCGCCAGCAGCCCGGGGAAGGGTGGGACTGAAGCTTTCTTT.

The chain joins TRBV7-9 to TRBJ1-2, with TRBD1 matching over 7 bases. Germline-derived CDR1 and CDR2 are SEHNR and FQNEAQ (reference sequence). The CDR3 is 12 residues long. V lost 4 bases, J lost 6 bases, and 2 bases stayed unmatched. This CDR3 is CASSYTGDGYTF. DNA of the CDR3: TGTGCCAGCAGCTACACAGGGGATGGCTACACCTTC.

The chain combines TRBV11-2 with TRBJ1-2; tentatively, D is TRBD1 (5 bases). Germline CDR1 reads SGHAT; CDR2 reads FQNNGV. Trimming took off 3 bases at V and 6 bases at J, with 11 bases between the two ends. The CDR3 covers 13 residues. This chain's CDR3 is CASSFKGNDGYTF. CDR3 sequence (DNA): TGTGCCAGCAGCTTTAAGGGGAACGATGGCTACACCTTC.

The chain is built from TRBV7-9 and TRBJ1-6; the match to TRBD1 covers 8 bases. This CDR3 has 16 amino acids. Trimming removed 1 base from V and 7 bases from J; junction bases left unmatched: 6. Per germline, CDR1 SEHNR and CDR2 FQNEAQ (reference sequence). The CDR3 protein is CASSLGGQGRNSPLHF. In DNA form, the CDR3 reads TGTGCCAGCAGCTTAGGTGGACAGGGACGGAATTCACCCCTCCACTTT.

This chain connects TRBV5-6 to TRBJ1-1; no clear D. The CDR3 has 16 residues. The V end was cut by 5 bases, the J end by 0 bases, with 17 bases between. Germline CDR1 SGHDT, CDR2 YYEEEE. CDR3 in amino acids: CASSRLEAPLNTEAFF. CDR3 DNA sequence: TGTGCCAGCAGTCGACTCGAGGCCCCTTTGAACACTGAAGCTTTCTTT.

V and J are TRBV19 and TRBJ1-2; no firm D call. Germline loops: CDR1 LNHDA, CDR2 SQIVND (reference sequence). The ends were cut back, 3 bases at V and 5 bases at J, with 10 bases in the middle. The CDR3 spans 13 residues. In DNA form, the CDR3 reads TGTGCCAGTAGTATTGGGAGGCGATATGGCTACACCTTC. Translating gives CASSIGRRYGYTF.

This chain joins TRBV4-3 and TRBJ2-1; 9 bases map to TRBD2. Germline-derived CDR1 and CDR2 are LGHNA and YSLEER. Losses at the gene ends were 2 bases for V and 4 bases for J; bases not matched to a gene: 6. The CDR3 spans 16 residues. CDR3 protein: CASSQSSSGTYNEQFF. Written as DNA, the CDR3 is TGCGCCAGCAGCCAATCGTCTAGCGGGACTTACAATGAGCAGTTCTTC.

This clone was picked up one time. CDR3 loop: CASSLGYSGETQYF. The CDR3 DNA is TGTGCCAGCAGCTTAGGCTACTCGGGGGAGACCCAGTACTTC. This chain joins TRBV11-2 and TRBJ2-5, with D possibly being TRBD2 (5 bases). Germline V gene lookup returns CDR1 SGHAT and CDR2 FQNNGV. There are 14 residues in the CDR3. Trimming removed 1 base at V and 5 bases at J, with 11 bases between.

The CDR3 DNA follows: TGCAGCGTAGCCCAGGCCCATGAGCAGTTCTTC. This encodes CSVAQAHEQFF. The chain has TRBV29-1 and TRBJ2-1; D remains unclear. The V end lost 6 bases, the J end lost 8 bases, and 11 bases lay between the germline ends. Germline lookup yields CDR1 SQVTM and CDR2 ANQGSEA. The CDR3 sequence is 11 residues long.

This rearrangement joins TRBV16 to TRBJ2-7; perhaps TRBD1 as D (5 bases). CDR1 is KGHSY, CDR2 FQNENV, per germline. Between the trimmed V and J ends, which lost 2 bases and 6 bases, there was a span of 17 bases. This CDR3 comprises 15 residues. CDR3 coding DNA: TGTGCCAGCAGCCAAACCAGGGCAGGCGGCGGCGAGCAGTACTTC. It is translated as CASSQTRAGGGEQYF.

The chain employs TRBV6-6 and TRBJ1-2; the match to TRBD1 covers 8 bases. Unmatched junction bases numbered 10, after V lost 5 bases and J lost 5 bases. The V gene's germline CDR1 is MNHNY and CDR2 SVGAGI (reference sequence). CDR3 length: 15 amino acids. In nucleotides, the CDR3 is TGTGCCAGCAGTCCCCAGACAGGGGAGGCATATGGCTACACCTTC. This sequence encodes CASSPQTGEAYGYTF.

The J gene is TRBJ2-3, the V gene TRBV7-9; 11 positions match TRBD1. This CDR3 spans 16 amino acids. V shed 3 bases and J 6 bases; nucleotides not matched to a gene: 8. Germline CDR1 SEHNR, CDR2 FQNEAQ (reference sequence). In DNA, the CDR3 is TGTGCCAGCAGCTTCACACCGGGACAGGGGGAGGATACGCAGTATTTT. Protein sequence: CASSFTPGQGEDTQYF.